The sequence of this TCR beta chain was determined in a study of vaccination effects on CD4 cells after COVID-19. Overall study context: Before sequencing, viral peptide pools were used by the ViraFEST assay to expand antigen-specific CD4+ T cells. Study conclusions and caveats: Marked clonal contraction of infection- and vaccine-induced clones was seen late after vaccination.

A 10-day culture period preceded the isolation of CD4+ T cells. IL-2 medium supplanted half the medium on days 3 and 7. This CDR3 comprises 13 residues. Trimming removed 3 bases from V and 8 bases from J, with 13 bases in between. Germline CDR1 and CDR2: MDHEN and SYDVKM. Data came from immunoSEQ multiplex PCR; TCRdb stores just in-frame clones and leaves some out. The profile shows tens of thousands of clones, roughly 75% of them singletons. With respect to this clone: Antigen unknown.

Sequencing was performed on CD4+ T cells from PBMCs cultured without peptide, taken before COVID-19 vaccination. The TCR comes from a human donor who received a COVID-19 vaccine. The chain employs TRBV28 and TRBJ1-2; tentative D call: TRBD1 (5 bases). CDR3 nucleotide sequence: TGTGCCAGCAGTTTCCAGGGCCCTCGAGGCTACACCTTC. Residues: CASSFQGPRGYTF.